This T cell receptor (beta chain) originates from a study of shared clonotypes between healthy human individuals. Study-wide points: Approximately 5% of naive CD4 clonotypes were shared across a handful of donors. Large sequencing depth failed to make sorted-subset sequencing complete, rarefaction showed. Larger richness was generally estimated for naive than memory subsets.

The naive CD8 fraction comprised CD45RO-negative cells positively selected for CCR7 and excluded terminally differentiated effector memory CD45RA+ cells. About this clone itself: What it binds is not known.

Authors' data handling: Junction-only sequences without quality scores came from ImmunoSEQ, so filtering differed. Generated by immunoSEQ multiplex PCR, the TCRdb table keeps only in-frame clones and is missing some. The D gene and trimming were derived from the DNA, and the V and J assignments and clone size from that table. The sample holds some 2.1 million clones; roughly 95% are singletons and the top ten take about 1.1%. The receptor comes from a man between 18 and 35 years old in good health. Sequenced material: naive CD8+ T cells sorted from blood.

CDR3 DNA sequence: TGTGCCAGCAGTTACGCAGAACCCTTCGAAAAACTGTTTTTT. Its translation: CASSYAEPFEKLFF. The rearrangement links TRBV6-6 to TRBJ1-4; D remains unclear. This CDR3 is 14 amino acids long. The V and J ends lost 2 bases and 8 bases respectively, with 12 bases between them. CDR1 and CDR2 (germline): MNHNY, SVGAGI (reference sequence).